This TCR beta chain originates from a study of T-cell memory formation after mild COVID-19 (dated by TCRdb to the early 2020s). For the study in its entirety: TCR sequence clusters from the two donors were largely donor specific. In a couple of donors, T-cell clones that expanded and contracted after mild COVID-19 were tracked by sequencing TCRalpha and TCRbeta repertoires over time. Two young, previously healthy adult volunteers made up the cohort, one male and one female. On the study overall, not on this receptor specifically: Contracting CD4+ clones were found mainly in CM and EM memory subsets, while CD8+ clones were enriched in EMRA. The detection of some responding clones in pre-infection memory suggests that pre-existing cross-reactive memory T cells joined the SARS-CoV-2 response. SARS-CoV-2 specificity of the second-wave clones peaking on day 37 was not confirmed. Clones contracting from day 15 to 85 had balanced CD4/CD8 phenotypes, while a second wave expanding from day 15 to 37 was biased towards CD4+. Only a couple of mild cases were covered by the study, and larger cohorts that include severe cases with pre-infection samples were considered necessary.

V loses 4 bases, J loses 9 bases, and the germline ends lie 17 bases apart. The CDR3 numbers 14 residues from cysteine through phenylalanine. Solely the CDR3 DNA is kept, with 42 bases framed from the first base. The CDR1 and CDR2 encoded by the germline V gene are SGHDT and YYEEEE. Worth noting for this clonotype: Its antigen remains undetermined. No base quality values were provided; no much bigger clone lies one nucleotide off.

Sequencing instrument: Illumina NovaSeq 6000. TCRalpha and TCRbeta cDNA libraries were constructed by 5'RACE with constant-segment primers, with sample barcodes and unique molecular identifiers being introduced. Trizol reagent was used to extract RNA from every sample. Libraries were amplified in two PCR steps, with a second sample barcode and Illumina TruSeq adapters added in the second step. Libraries were sequenced on an Illumina NovaSeq with 2 x 150 bp paired-end reads. The published analysis was carried out like this. With migec v1.2.7, reads were demultiplexed and then collapsed into UMI-guided consensus sequences. Using mixcr v2.1.11, UMI consensuses were aligned to TRA and TRB V and J templates and then assembled into clonotypes. Clonotypes were classified as expanded or contracted when called significant by both edgeR and NoisET, with noise models trained on biological replicates. For edgeR calls, the cutoffs were a false discovery rate-adjusted p below 0.01 and a log2 fold-change threshold of 1. As an exploratory analysis of dynamics, max-normalized trajectories of the 1000 most abundant clonotypes were examined by PCA with hierarchical clustering. Separately sequenced CD4+ and CD8+ repertoires were used to assign the CD4 or CD8 phenotype of responding clones. TCRdb reran the public reads through fastp at Q25 and MiXCR, keeping productive beta chains. Each entry is one CDR3 protein sequence, shown with its most common DNA and genes. TCRdb's processing, not the authors' own work, is the source of the V and J calls. The sample yields roughly 580,000 distinct CDR3 sequences; 15% to 20% were counted once. The ten largest clones capture 9.5% to 15% of the sample.

Ficoll-Paque density gradient centrifugation was the method used to isolate PBMCs. The sequence is built from TRBV5-6 and TRBJ2-1; the D gene is perhaps TRBD2, from 6 matching bases. This TCR was sampled from an adult woman who had mild COVID-19 (a few samples of this study predate the infection). The sample titles of this study are shuffled in the database, so cell type and time point are left out; the donor was told from shared clones. Sequencing was carried out using PBMCs or a T cell subset sorted from them (not recorded which). The nucleotide sequence is TGTGCCAGCAGCGGCTCCGGGAGAAACGGTGAGCAGTTCTTC. Its coded protein is CASSGSGRNGEQFF.